The rows below give T cell receptor beta chains drawn from one sample of a study of blood T cell repertoires in COVID-19. TCRdb's table, derived via immunoSEQ multiplex PCR, lists solely in-frame clones and lacks some. There are about 90,000 clones in the sample; roughly 78% occur only once, and 10% lies in the top ten. Sequenced material: peripheral blood. These receptors were taken from a woman in her sixties or seventies with acute or convalescent COVID-19. The CDR3 runs from the conserved cysteine through the conserved F or W. Fields, in order: clone size, D gene, V gene, J gene, CDR3 protein, CDR3 DNA. The D gene is left open where the match is weak. Only part of the rows carry a size: once, few, many, or a class if the clone is expanded.

clone size: NA; D gene: NA; V gene: TRBV7-2; J gene: TRBJ1-5; CDR3 protein: CASSLVAGHGNQPQHF; CDR3 DNA: TGTGCCAGCAGCTTAGTCGCGGGGCACGGCAATCAGCCCCAGCATTTT
clone size: NA; D gene: TRBD1; V gene: TRBV5-1; J gene: TRBJ2-7; CDR3 protein: CASSLGGQGKYYEQYF; CDR3 DNA: TGCGCCAGCAGCTTGGGAGGACAGGGGAAATACTACGAGCAGTACTTC
clone size: NA; D gene: TRBD2; V gene: TRBV11-3; J gene: TRBJ2-7; CDR3 protein: CASSPGTGLAGEYEQYF; CDR3 DNA: TGTGCCAGCAGTCCGGGAACGGGACTAGCGGGAGAATACGAGCAGTACTTC
clone size: NA; D gene: NA; V gene: TRBV10-3; J gene: TRBJ1-1; CDR3 protein: CAISELELSEAFF; CDR3 DNA: TGTGCCATCAGTGAGTTAGAGCTATCTGAAGCTTTCTTT
clone size: NA; D gene: TRBD1; V gene: TRBV19; J gene: TRBJ1-5; CDR3 protein: CASSIRQGDQPQHF; CDR3 DNA: TGTGCCAGTAGTATTCGACAGGGGGATCAGCCCCAGCATTTT
clone size: once; D gene: NA; V gene: TRBV9; J gene: TRBJ1-6; CDR3 protein: CASSLAGRPLHF; CDR3 DNA: TGTGCCAGCAGTCTAGCGGGGCGGCCCCTCCACTTT
clone size: once; D gene: TRBD2; V gene: TRBV6-5; J gene: TRBJ2-7; CDR3 protein: CASTAFTSAMYEQYF; CDR3 DNA: TGTGCCAGCACAGCATTCACTAGCGCGATGTACGAGCAGTACTTC
clone size: NA; D gene: TRBD1; V gene: TRBV5-1; J gene: TRBJ2-5; CDR3 protein: CASSRSGTGGEETQYF; CDR3 DNA: TGCGCCAGCAGCCGATCCGGGACAGGGGGCGAAGAGACCCAGTACTTC
clone size: NA; D gene: NA; V gene: TRBV5-4; J gene: TRBJ2-1; CDR3 protein: CASSLGGSMGNEQFF; CDR3 DNA: TGTGCCAGCAGCTTGGGGGGCTCAATGGGCAATGAGCAGTTCTTC
clone size: NA; D gene: TRBD2; V gene: TRBV7-8; J gene: TRBJ2-2; CDR3 protein: CASSSSGTSFRGLFF; CDR3 DNA: TGTGCCAGCAGCTCTTCCGGGACTAGCTTCCGGGGGCTGTTTTTT
clone size: NA; D gene: TRBD2; V gene: TRBV27; J gene: TRBJ2-1; CDR3 protein: CASSRRGARASGGSYNEQFF; CDR3 DNA: TGTGCCAGCAGCCGTCGGGGGGCGCGGGCTAGCGGGGGCTCCTACAATGAGCAGTTCTTC